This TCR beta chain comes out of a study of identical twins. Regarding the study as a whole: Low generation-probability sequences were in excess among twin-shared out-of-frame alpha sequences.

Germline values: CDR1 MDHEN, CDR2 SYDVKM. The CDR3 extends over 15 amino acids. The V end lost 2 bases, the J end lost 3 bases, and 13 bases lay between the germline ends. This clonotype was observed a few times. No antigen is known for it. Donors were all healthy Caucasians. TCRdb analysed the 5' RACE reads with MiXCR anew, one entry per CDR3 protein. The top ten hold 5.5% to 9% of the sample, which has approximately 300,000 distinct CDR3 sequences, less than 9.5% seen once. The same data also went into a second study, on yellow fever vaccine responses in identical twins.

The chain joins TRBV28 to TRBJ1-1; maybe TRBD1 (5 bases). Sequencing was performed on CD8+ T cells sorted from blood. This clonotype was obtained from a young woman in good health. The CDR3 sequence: CASSLKGRKYTEAFF. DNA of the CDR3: TGTGCCAGCAGTTTAAAGGGGAGGAAATACACTGAAGCTTTCTTT.